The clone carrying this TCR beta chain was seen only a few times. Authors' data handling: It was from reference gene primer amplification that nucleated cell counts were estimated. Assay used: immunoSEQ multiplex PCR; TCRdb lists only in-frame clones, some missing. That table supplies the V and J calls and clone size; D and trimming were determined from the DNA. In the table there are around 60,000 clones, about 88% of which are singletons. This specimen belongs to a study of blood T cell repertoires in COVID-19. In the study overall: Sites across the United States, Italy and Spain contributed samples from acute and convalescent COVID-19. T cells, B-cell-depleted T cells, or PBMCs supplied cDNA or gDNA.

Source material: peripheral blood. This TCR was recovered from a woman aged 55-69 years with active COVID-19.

The CDR3 here is CASSSRTGARSAQHF. CDR3 DNA sequence: TGTGCCAGCAGTAGCAGGACAGGGGCCCGATCCGCCCAGCATTTT. This sequence joins TRBV28 and TRBJ1-5; 9 bases agree with TRBD1. CDR1 MDHEN and CDR2 SYDVKM come from the germline V gene. This CDR3 comprises 15 residues. With 5 bases clipped from V and 11 bases from J, the junction kept 13 bases outside the gene matches.